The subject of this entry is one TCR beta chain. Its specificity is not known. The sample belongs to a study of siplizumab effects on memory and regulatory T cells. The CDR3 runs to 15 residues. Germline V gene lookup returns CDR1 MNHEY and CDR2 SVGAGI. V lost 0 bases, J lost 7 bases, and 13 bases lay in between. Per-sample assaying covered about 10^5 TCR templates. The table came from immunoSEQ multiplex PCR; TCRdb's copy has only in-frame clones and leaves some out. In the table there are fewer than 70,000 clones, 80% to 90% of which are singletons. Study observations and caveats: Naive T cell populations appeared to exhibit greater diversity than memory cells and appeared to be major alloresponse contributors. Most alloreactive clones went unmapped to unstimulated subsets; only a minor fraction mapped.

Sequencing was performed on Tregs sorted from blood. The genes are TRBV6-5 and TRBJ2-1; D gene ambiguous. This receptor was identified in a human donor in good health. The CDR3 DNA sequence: TGTGCCAGCAGTTACTCGATAGACAAAACAAATGAGCAGTTCTTC. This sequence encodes CASSYSIDKTNEQFF.